This T cell receptor (beta chain) was documented in a study of cytomegalovirus exposure and HLA in healthy donors. With 0 bases removed from V and 2 bases from J, the gap between germline ends came to 10 bases. CDR3 length: 16 residues. The germline V gene has CDR1 MNHEY and CDR2 SVGAGI. Both 60 Vbeta primers and 13 Jbeta primers went into the PCR. Some clones are missing from TCRdb's copy, which holds only in-frame ones; the method was immunoSEQ multiplex PCR. The table has 100,000 or so clones, more than 75% seen once; the top ten hold about a tenth. The sequenced sample was PBMCs. The genes are TRBV6-5 and TRBJ2-2, with D possibly being TRBD1 (5 bases). This TCR was recovered from a human donor in good health. The CDR3 reads CASSYSSDSNTGELFF. The CDR3 DNA follows: TGTGCCAGCAGTTACTCCTCTGACAGTAACACCGGGGAGCTGTTTTTT.